The 12 T cell receptor beta chains below were found in one sample sequenced in a study of shared clonotypes between healthy human individuals. The assay was immunoSEQ multiplex PCR, and TCRdb's table has in-frame clones only and misses some. There are 470,000 or so clones in the sample; 81% occur only once, and 12% lies in the top ten. The sequenced material came from PBMCs. The receptors were gathered from a woman aged 40 to 50 in good health. Some clones in this sample may be carry-over from other donors' samples.

On this clone: It differs at one base from a far larger clone, so likely a read error. The CDR3 spells CASGLDGTGGYGYTF. In nucleotides, the CDR3 is TGCGCCAGCGGCTTGGACGGGACAGGGGGGTATGGCTACACCTTC. This chain links TRBV5-1 with TRBJ1-2, with 11 nucleotides matching TRBD1. The CDR3 extends over 15 amino acids. CDR1 and CDR2 (germline): SGHRS, YFSETQ.

This chain's CDR3 is CASRGSGHLPCTDTQYF. The CDR3 DNA reads as TGTGCCAGCAGGGGCTCGGGCCACCTCCCCTGCACAGATACGCAGTATTTT. The chain uses TRBV6-4 and TRBJ2-3; D not resolved. Germline V gives CDR1 MRHNA, CDR2 SNTAGT. Trimming cost V 6 bases and J 1 base, with 20 bases left between them. The CDR3 spans 17 residues.

This chain links TRBV18 with TRBJ1-1; 7 positions agree with TRBD1. The CDR3 sequence is 15 residues long. The trim removed 5 bases at V and 0 bases at J, leaving 6 bases unmatched. Germline CDR1 KGHSH, CDR2 LQKENI. CDR3 coding DNA: TGTGCCAGCTCAACAGGGGACTTCATGAACACTGAAGCTTTCTTT. It translates to CASSTGDFMNTEAFF.

For this clone: The sample has other DNA sequences that encode this CDR3 too. The chain links TRBV7-3 to TRBJ2-5, with TRBD1 as a possible D gene (6 bases). V shed 5 bases and J shed 5 bases, with 12 bases lying between them. This CDR3 region has 13 residues. CDR1 and CDR2 from the germline V gene are SGHTA and FQGTGA. CDR3 sequence reads: CASSRGQGETQYF. The CDR3 nucleotides are TGTGCCAGCAGCCGGGGTCAGGGGGAGACCCAGTACTTC.

The chain combines TRBV29-1 with TRBJ2-4; D perhaps matches TRBD1 (7 bases). V lost 7 bases and J lost 7, with 20 bases in between. CDR3 size: 14 residues. Germline-derived CDR1 and CDR2 are SQVTM and ANQGSEA. The CDR3 loop reads CSARGTEGHNIQYF. The CDR3 DNA follows: TGCAGCGCCCGCGGGACAGAAGGTCATAACATTCAGTACTTC.

This chain joins TRBV7-2 and TRBJ2-7; 16 nucleotides match TRBD2. V lost 3 bases, J lost 5 bases, and 4 bases stayed unmatched. The CDR3 is made up of 16 amino acids. The germline CDR1 and CDR2 sequences are SGHTA and FQGNSA. DNA of the CDR3: TGTGCCAGCAGCTTGGGACTAGCGGGAGGGATCGACGAGCAGTACTTC. Its protein product is CASSLGLAGGIDEQYF.

The chain combines TRBV10-1 with TRBJ2-7; TRBD2 aligns across 16 bases. CDR1 WNHNN and CDR2 SYGVQD come from the germline V gene (reference sequence). The length of the CDR3 is 15 residues. V trimming: 3 bases; J trimming: 12 bases; junction bases outside the gene matches: 8. CDR3 sequence: CASSDSGTSGRGAYF. The CDR3 DNA reads as TGCGCCAGCAGTGATTCCGGGACTAGCGGGAGGGGAGCGTACTTC.

The chain recombines TRBV5-6 with TRBJ2-3, with TRBD1 identical over 10 bases. V lost 3 bases to trimming and J lost 1 base; unmatched junction nucleotides: 2. This CDR3 has 15 amino acids. The germline V gene encodes CDR1 SGHDT and CDR2 YYEEEE. The CDR3 DNA reads TGTGCCAGCAGCTGGGGGACAGGGGGCACAGATACGCAGTATTTT. Protein: CASSWGTGGTDTQYF. Filled out from reference TRBV5-6 and TRBJ2-3, the complete variable domain reads DAGVTQSPTHLIKTRGQQVTLRCSPKSGHDTVSWYQQALGQGPQFIFQYYEEEERQRGNFPDRFSGHQFPNYSSELNVNALLLGDSALYLCASSWGTGGTDTQYFGPGTRLTVL.

Remarks on this clone: Only one base separates this from a far larger clonotype, so it likely reflects a read error. Additional DNA sequences in this sample encode the identical CDR3. This chain joins TRBV28 and TRBJ2-7; D is perhaps TRBD1 or TRBD2 (5 bases each). Germline V gene lookup returns CDR1 MDHEN and CDR2 SYDVKM. The CDR3 runs to 14 residues. The CDR3 DNA is TGTGCTAGCAGGCTAGCAGGGACCTCCTACGAGCAGTACTTC. The encoded protein is CASRLAGTSYEQYF. Using reference TRBV28 and TRBJ2-7 for the parts outside the CDR3, the full variable domain is DVKVTQSSRYLVKRTGEKVFLECVQDMDHENMFWYRQDPGLGLRLIYFSYDVKMKEKGDIPEGYSVSREKKERFSLILESASTNQTSMYLCASRLAGTSYEQYFGPGTRLTVT.

This chain links TRBV10-1 with TRBJ2-7; 8 bases agree with TRBD2. Trimming took 1 base from V and 5 from J; bases not matched to a gene: 7. Germline V gene sequence: CDR1 WNHNN, CDR2 SYGVQD (reference sequence). The length of the CDR3 is 15 residues. The chain's CDR3 is CASSELAGSPDEQYF. For the CDR3, the DNA is TGCGCCAGCAGTGAGTTAGCGGGAAGTCCGGACGAGCAGTACTTC.

The table lists this clone with many counts. Distinct nucleotide sequences in the sample also encode this CDR3. This rearrangement joins TRBV5-6 to TRBJ2-5, with D tentatively TRBD1 or TRBD2 (5 bases each). V lost 0 bases and J 5 bases, leaving 8 bases between the germline ends. The CDR3 runs 13 residues. CDR1 is SGHDT and CDR2 is YYEEEE in the germline V gene. The CDR3: CASSLGGVETQYF. The DNA of the CDR3 is TGTGCCAGCAGCTTGGGAGGGGTCGAGACCCAGTACTTC.

The chain carries TRBV2 and TRBJ2-6; D call uncertain. Germline-derived CDR1 and CDR2 are SNHLY and FYNNEI. The CDR3 covers 15 residues. V was pared by 4 bases and J by 1 base, with 8 bases between. CDR3 in amino acids: CASSVLGSGANVLTF. CDR3 bases: TGTGCCAGCAGTGTTTTGGGGTCTGGGGCCAACGTCCTGACTTTC.